This passage covers 3 T cell receptor beta chains from one sample sequenced in a study of radiotherapy plus CTLA-4 blockade in lung cancer. Sequencing was performed with immunoSEQ multiplex PCR; in TCRdb, only in-frame clones are kept and a portion is missing. The table shows over 80,000 clones, with more than 75% occurring only once. The sequenced sample was peripheral blood, obtained from a patient treated with radiotherapy plus ipilimumab. Source of these receptors: a human donor with non-small cell lung cancer that progressed on radiotherapy plus ipilimumab.

CDR3 in amino acids: CASSLAPAYEQYF. The CDR3 DNA reads TGTGCCAGCAGCTTAGCACCGGCCTACGAGCAGTACTTC. The chain couples TRBV7-9 to TRBJ2-7; D gene uncertain. V lost 0 bases to trimming and J lost 2 bases, with 5 bases between them. There are 13 residues in the CDR3. CDR1 is SEHNR and CDR2 is FQNEAQ in the germline V gene (reference sequence).

The chain is built from TRBV5-1 and TRBJ2-7; no definite D call. The CDR3 covers 14 residues. V was cut by 0 bases and J by 1 base, with 8 bases left in between. Germline assignment: CDR1 SGHRS and CDR2 YFSETQ. CDR3 protein: CASSLVMGSYEQYF. The CDR3 region has the DNA TGCGCCAGCAGCTTGGTAATGGGATCCTACGAGCAGTACTTC.

The V and J genes are TRBV4-2 and TRBJ2-7, with 8 nucleotides matching TRBD1. V shed 3 bases, J shed 4 bases, and the junction held 2 bases outside the gene matches. The CDR3 totals 13 residues. CDR1 LGHNA and CDR2 YNFKEQ come from the germline V gene. CDR3 amino acids: CASSHRGQYEQYF. CDR3 nucleotide sequence: TGTGCCAGCAGCCACAGGGGGCAGTACGAGCAGTACTTC.